This T cell receptor (beta chain) is from a study of blood T cell repertoires in COVID-19. Looking at the study overall: Collection of acute and convalescent COVID-19 samples took place in the United States, Italy and Spain. T cells, B-cell-depleted T cells, or PBMCs supplied cDNA or gDNA.

Trimming left V 8 bases short and J 5 bases short, with 9 bases between. Germline V gene sequence: CDR1 LNHDA, CDR2 SQIVND (reference sequence). The CDR3 is 12 residues long. Repertoires were generated with immunoSEQ multiplex PCR, while TCRdb's copy carries only in-frame clones and drops some. The sample lists 170,000 or so clones, over 80% occurring once. The V call is TRBV19, the J call TRBJ2-2, with D tentatively TRBD2 (5 bases). The TCR sequence derives from a woman in her seventies with COVID-19, enrolled during active disease. The sequenced sample consisted of peripheral blood. In DNA, the CDR3 is TGTGCCAGTGTGAGAGGGACCGGGGAGCTGTTTTTT. It codes for CASVRGTGELFF.